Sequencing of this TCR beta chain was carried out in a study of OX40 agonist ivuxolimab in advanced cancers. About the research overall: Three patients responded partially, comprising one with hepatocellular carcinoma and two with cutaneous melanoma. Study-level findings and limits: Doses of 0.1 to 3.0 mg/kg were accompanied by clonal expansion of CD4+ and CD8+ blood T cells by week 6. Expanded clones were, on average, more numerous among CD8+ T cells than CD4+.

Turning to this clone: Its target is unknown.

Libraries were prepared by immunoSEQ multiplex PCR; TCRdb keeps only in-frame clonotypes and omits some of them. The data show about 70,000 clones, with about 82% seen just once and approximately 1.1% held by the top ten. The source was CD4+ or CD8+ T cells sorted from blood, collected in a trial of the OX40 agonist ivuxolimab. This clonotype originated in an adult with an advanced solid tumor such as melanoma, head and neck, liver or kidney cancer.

This CDR3 reads CASSLKTDTQYF. Written as DNA, the CDR3 is TGCGCCAGCAGCTTGAAAACAGATACGCAGTATTTT. J is TRBJ2-3 and V is TRBV5-1; D not resolved. Germline CDR1 is SGHRS and CDR2 is YFSETQ. V was pared by 1 base and J by 3 bases, with 3 bases between. This CDR3 has 12 amino acids.